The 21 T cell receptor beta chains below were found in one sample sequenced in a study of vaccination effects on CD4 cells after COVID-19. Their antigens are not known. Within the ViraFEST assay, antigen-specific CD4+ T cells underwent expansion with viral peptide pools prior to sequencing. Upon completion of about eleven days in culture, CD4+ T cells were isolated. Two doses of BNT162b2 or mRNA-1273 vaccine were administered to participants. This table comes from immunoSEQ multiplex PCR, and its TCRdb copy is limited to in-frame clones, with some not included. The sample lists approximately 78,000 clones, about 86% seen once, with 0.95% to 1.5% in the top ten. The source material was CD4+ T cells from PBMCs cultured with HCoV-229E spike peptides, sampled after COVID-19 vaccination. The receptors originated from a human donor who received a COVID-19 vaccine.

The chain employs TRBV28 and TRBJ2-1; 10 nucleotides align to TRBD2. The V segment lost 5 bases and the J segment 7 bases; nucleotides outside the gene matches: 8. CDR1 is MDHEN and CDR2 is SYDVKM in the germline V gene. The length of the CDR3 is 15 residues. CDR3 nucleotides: TGTGCCAGCAGTGAGAGCGGGGGGGCCGCGAATGAGCAGTTCTTC. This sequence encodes CASSESGGAANEQFF. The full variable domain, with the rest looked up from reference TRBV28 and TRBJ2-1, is DVKVTQSSRYLVKRTGEKVFLECVQDMDHENMFWYRQDPGLGLRLIYFSYDVKMKEKGDIPEGYSVSREKKERFSLILESASTNQTSMYLCASSESGGAANEQFFGPGTRLTVL.

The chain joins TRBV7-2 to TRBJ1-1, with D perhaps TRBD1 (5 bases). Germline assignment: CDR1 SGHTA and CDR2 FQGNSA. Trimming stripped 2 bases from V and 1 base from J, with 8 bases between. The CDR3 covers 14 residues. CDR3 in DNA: TGTGCCAGCAGCTTATGGGGCGGGAACACTGAAGCTTTCTTT. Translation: CASSLWGGNTEAFF.

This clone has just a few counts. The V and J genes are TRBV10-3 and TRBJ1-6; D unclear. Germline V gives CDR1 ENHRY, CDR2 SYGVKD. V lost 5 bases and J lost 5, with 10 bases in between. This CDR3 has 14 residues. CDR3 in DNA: TGTGCCATCAGTCAGGACTTTAATAATTCACCCCTCCACTTT. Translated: CAISQDFNNSPLHF.

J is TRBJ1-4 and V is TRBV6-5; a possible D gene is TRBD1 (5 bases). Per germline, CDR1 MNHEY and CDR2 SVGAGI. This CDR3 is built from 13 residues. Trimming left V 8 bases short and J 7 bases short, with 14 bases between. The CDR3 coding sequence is TGTGCCAGCCTTGCGGGGCGGGGTGAAAAACTGTTTTTT. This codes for CASLAGRGEKLFF.

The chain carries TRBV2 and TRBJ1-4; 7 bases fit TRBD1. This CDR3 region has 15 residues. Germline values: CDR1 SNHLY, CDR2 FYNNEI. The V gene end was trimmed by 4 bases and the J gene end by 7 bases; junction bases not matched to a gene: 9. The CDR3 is CASSGDRAGSEKLFF. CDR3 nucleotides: TGTGCCAGCAGTGGAGACAGGGCGGGTAGTGAAAAACTGTTTTTT.

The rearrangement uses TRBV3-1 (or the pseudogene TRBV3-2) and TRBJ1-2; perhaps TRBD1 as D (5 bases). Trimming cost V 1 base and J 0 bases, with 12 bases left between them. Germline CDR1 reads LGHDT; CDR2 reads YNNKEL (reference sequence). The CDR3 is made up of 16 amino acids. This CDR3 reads CASSQGVRGANYGYTF. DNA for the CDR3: TGTGCCAGCAGCCAAGGAGTCCGGGGCGCTAACTATGGCTACACCTTC.

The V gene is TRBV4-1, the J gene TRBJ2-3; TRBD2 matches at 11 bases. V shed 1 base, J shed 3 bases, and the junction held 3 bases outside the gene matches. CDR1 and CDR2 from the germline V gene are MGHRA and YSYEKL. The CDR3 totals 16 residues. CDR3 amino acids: CASSQAASGGTDTQYF. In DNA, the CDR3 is TGCGCCAGCAGCCAAGCGGCTAGCGGGGGGACAGATACGCAGTATTTT.

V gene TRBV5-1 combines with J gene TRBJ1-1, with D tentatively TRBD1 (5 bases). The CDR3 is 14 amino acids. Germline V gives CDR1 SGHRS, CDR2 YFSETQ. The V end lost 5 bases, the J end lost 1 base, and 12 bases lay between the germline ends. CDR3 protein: CASRTGLENTEAFF. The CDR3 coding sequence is TGCGCCAGCAGGACGGGACTGGAGAACACTGAAGCTTTCTTT.

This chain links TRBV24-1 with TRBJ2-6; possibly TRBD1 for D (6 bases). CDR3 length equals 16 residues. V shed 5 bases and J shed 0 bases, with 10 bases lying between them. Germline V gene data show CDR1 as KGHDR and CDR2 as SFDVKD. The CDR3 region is CATSAAGDSGANVLTF. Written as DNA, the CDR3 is TGTGCCACCAGTGCCGCAGGGGACTCTGGGGCCAACGTCCTGACTTTC.

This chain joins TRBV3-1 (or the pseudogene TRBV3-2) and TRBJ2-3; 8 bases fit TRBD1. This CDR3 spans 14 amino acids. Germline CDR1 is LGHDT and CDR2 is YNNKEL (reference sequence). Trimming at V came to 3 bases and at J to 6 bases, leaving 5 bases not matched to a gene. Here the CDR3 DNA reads TGTGCCAGCAGCCACGGACAGGGTTTCGATACGCAGTATTTT. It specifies CASSHGQGFDTQYF.

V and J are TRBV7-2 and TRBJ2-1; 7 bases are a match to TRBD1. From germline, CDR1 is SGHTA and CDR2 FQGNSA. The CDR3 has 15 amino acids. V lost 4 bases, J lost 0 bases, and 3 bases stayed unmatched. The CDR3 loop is CASSSGQVSYNEQFF. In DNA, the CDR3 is TGTGCCAGCAGCTCCGGACAGGTCTCCTACAATGAGCAGTTCTTC.

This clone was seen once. CDR3: CASSQTPGIDTGELFF. CDR3 coding DNA: TGTGCCAGCAGCCAAACACCGGGGATTGACACCGGGGAGCTGTTTTTT. The chain joins TRBV7-3 to TRBJ2-2, with a weak D call TRBD2 (5 bases). CDR3 length: 16 amino acids. Germline V lookup: CDR1 SGHTA, CDR2 FQGTGA. Trimming left V 5 bases short and J 3 bases short, with 16 bases between. Drawing the rest from reference TRBV7-3 and TRBJ2-2, the complete variable domain is GAGVSQTPSNKVTEKGKYVELRCDPISGHTALYWYRQSLGQGPEFLIYFQGTGAADDSGLPNDRFFAVRPEGSVSTLKIQRTERGDSAVYLCASSQTPGIDTGELFFGEGSRLTVL.

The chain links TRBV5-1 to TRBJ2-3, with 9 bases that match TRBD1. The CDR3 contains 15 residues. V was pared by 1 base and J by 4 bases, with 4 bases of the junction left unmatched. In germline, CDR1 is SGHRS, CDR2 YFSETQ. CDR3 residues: CASSLSGQGSDTQYF. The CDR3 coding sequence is TGCGCCAGCAGCTTGTCAGGACAGGGGTCAGATACGCAGTATTTT.

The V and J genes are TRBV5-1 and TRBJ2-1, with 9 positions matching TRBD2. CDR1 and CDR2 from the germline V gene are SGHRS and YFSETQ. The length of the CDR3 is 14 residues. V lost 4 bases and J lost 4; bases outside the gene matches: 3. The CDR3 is CASSQRGAYNEQFF. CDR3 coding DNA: TGCGCCAGCAGCCAGCGGGGGGCTTACAATGAGCAGTTCTTC.

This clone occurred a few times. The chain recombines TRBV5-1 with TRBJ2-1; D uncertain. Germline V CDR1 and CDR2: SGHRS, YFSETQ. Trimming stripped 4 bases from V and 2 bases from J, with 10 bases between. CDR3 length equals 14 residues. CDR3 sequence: CASSGRNTYNEQFF. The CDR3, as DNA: TGCGCCAGCAGCGGTAGGAATACCTACAATGAGCAGTTCTTC.

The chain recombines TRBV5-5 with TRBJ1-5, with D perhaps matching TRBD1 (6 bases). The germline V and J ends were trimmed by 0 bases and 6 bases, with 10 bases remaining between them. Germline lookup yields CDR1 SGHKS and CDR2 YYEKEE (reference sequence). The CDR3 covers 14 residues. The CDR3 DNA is TGTGCCAGCAGCTTGGGTGGGGGCGGTCAGCCCCAGCATTTT. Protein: CASSLGGGGQPQHF.

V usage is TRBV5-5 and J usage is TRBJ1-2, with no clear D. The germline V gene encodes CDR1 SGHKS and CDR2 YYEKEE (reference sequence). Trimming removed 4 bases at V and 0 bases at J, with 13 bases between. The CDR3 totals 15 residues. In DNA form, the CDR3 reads TGTGCCAGCAGCCGCGCGCCCGGTTCTAACTATGGCTACACCTTC. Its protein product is CASSRAPGSNYGYTF.

The CDR3: CASSLAQIPLSNQPQHF. For the CDR3, the DNA is TGTGCCAGCAGCTTGGCTCAGATTCCCCTTAGCAATCAGCCCCAGCATTTT. The rearrangement joins TRBV5-8 to TRBJ1-5; D call uncertain. CDR1 and CDR2 (germline): SGHTS, YDEGEE. This CDR3 is 17 amino acids long. Trimming left V 0 bases short and J 0 bases short, with 13 bases between.

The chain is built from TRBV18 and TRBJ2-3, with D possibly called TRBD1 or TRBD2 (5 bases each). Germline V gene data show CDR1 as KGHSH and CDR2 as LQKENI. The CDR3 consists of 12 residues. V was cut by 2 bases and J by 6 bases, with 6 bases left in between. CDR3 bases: TGTGCCAGCTCACCAGAGGGGGATACGCAGTATTTT. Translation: CASSPEGDTQYF.

The CDR3 bases are TGTGCCACCAGTGATTTTGGACAGGGGTGGGAGACCCAGTACTTC. Residues: CATSDFGQGWETQYF. The chain couples TRBV24-1 to TRBJ2-5; 9 bases agree with TRBD1. With 1 base clipped from V and 5 bases from J, the junction kept 4 bases outside the gene matches. CDR1 and CDR2 from the germline V gene are KGHDR and SFDVKD. The CDR3 is 15 residues long.

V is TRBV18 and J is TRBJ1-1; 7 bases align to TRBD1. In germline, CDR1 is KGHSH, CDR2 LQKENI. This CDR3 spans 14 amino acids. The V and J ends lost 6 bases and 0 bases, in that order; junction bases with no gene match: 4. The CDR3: CASSRDSLNTEAFF. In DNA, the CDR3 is TGTGCCAGCTCCCGGGACAGTTTGAACACTGAAGCTTTCTTT.